The 17 T cell receptor beta chains presented below share a single source sample, sequenced in a study of blood T cell repertoires in COVID-19. Profiling relied on immunoSEQ multiplex PCR, and the TCRdb table lists in-frame clones only, not all of them. The sample yields about 320,000 clones, 70% to 90% seen once. The sequenced sample was peripheral blood. Receptor source: a human donor in a cohort sampled during active COVID-19.

The chain combines TRBV7-8 with TRBJ1-5; D gene unclear. The ends were cut back, 3 bases at V and 3 bases at J, with 6 bases in the middle. The CDR3 length is 13 residues. CDR1 and CDR2 (germline): SGHVS, FQNEAQ. Here the CDR3 reads CASSFSLNQPQHF. The CDR3 DNA follows: TGTGCCAGCAGCTTCAGTCTCAATCAGCCCCAGCATTTT.

The chain is built from TRBV20-1 and TRBJ1-2; the match to TRBD1 covers 9 bases. The germline V gene encodes CDR1 DFQATT and CDR2 SNEGSKA (reference sequence). The CDR3 extends over 11 amino acids. In DNA, the CDR3 is TGCAGCACAGGGGGCAACTATGGCTACACCTTC. This encodes CSTGGNYGYTF.

The V call is TRBV30, the J call TRBJ1-4; possibly TRBD1 for D (6 bases). There are 15 residues in the CDR3. The germline CDR1 and CDR2 sequences are GTSNPN and SVGIG (reference sequence). The germline V and J ends were trimmed by 4 bases and 2 bases, with 14 bases remaining between them. CDR3 in amino acids: CAWKLRDRTNEKLFF. The CDR3, as DNA: TGTGCCTGGAAGCTCCGAGACAGGACTAATGAAAAACTGTTTTTT. Using reference TRBV30 and TRBJ1-4 for the parts outside the CDR3, the full variable domain is SQTIHQWPATLVQPVGSPLSLECTVEGTSNPNLYWYRQAAGRGLQLLFYSVGIGQISSEVPQNLSASRPQDRQFILSSKKLLLSDSGFYLCAWKLRDRTNEKLFFGSGTQLSVL.

The rearrangement joins TRBV24-1 to TRBJ2-7, with unresolved D. Germline CDR1 reads KGHDR; CDR2 reads SFDVKD. This CDR3 comprises 14 residues. With 5 bases removed from V and 3 bases from J, the gap between germline ends came to 13 bases. For the CDR3, the DNA is TGTGCCACCAGTGGAGTAAGTCCTTTCTACGAGCAGTACTTC. This translates into CATSGVSPFYEQYF.

V and J are TRBV9 and TRBJ2-1, with 10 bases identical to TRBD1. This CDR3 contains 16 residues. Unmatched junction bases numbered 6, after V lost 1 base and J lost 5 bases. Germline V CDR1 and CDR2: SGDLS, YYNGEE. The CDR3, as DNA: TGTGCCAGCAGCGTAAAGAGGACAGGGGGAGACAATGAGCAGTTCTTC. Protein: CASSVKRTGGDNEQFF.

The chain links TRBV6-5 to TRBJ1-5; D possibly corresponds to TRBD1 (5 bases). Trimming stripped 8 bases from V and 8 bases from J, with 10 bases between. This CDR3 region has 11 residues. Germline CDR1 reads MNHEY; CDR2 reads SVGAGI. The CDR3 DNA follows: TGTGCCAGCCGGGACTGGGAGCCCCAGCATTTT. It translates to CASRDWEPQHF.

This clone was detected a few times. J is TRBJ2-1 and V is TRBV18; 11 positions agree with TRBD2. Losses at the gene ends were 4 bases for V and 2 bases for J; bases not matched to a gene: 7. Germline lookup yields CDR1 KGHSH and CDR2 LQKENI. The CDR3 has 17 amino acids. In nucleotides, the CDR3 is TGTGCCAGCTCACATAGGACTAGCGGGTTGACCTACAATGAGCAGTTCTTC. It codes for CASSHRTSGLTYNEQFF.

The CDR3 DNA reads TGTGCCAGCAGCTACGGAGGGACAGGGGAAGCTTTCTTT. It translates to CASSYGGTGEAFF. The J gene is TRBJ1-1, the V gene TRBV12-3 or TRBV12-4; 9 positions agree with TRBD1. V was pared by 6 bases and J by 8 bases, with 7 bases of the junction left unmatched. The CDR3 length is 13 residues.

V and J are TRBV10-3 and TRBJ2-1; no definite D call. CDR3 length: 11 amino acids. CDR1 is ENHRY and CDR2 is SYGVKD in the germline V gene. Trimming pared 3 bases from V and 8 bases from J, leaving 5 bases between. CDR3 in amino acids: CAISDSDEQFF. For the CDR3, the DNA is TGTGCCATCAGTGACTCGGATGAGCAGTTCTTC.

The chain couples TRBV24-1 to TRBJ1-1, with D unclear. V dropped 9 bases and J dropped 1 base, with 11 bases sitting between them. The CDR3 is 13 residues long. The V gene's germline CDR1 is KGHDR and CDR2 SFDVKD. The CDR3, as DNA: TGTGCCACCCGGCGGGCGGAGAACACTGAAGCTTTCTTT. This encodes CATRRAENTEAFF.

The V and J genes are TRBV9 and TRBJ2-5; 14 nucleotides align to TRBD2. Germline lookup yields CDR1 SGDLS and CDR2 YYNGEE. Losses at the gene ends were 4 bases for V and 0 bases for J; bases not matched to a gene: 11. The CDR3 covers 19 residues. CDR3 bases: TGTGCCAGCAGCCCTCAGGGGACTAGCGGGGGAGATTACCAAGAGACCCAGTACTTC. Translating it yields CASSPQGTSGGDYQETQYF.

J is TRBJ2-1 and V is TRBV25-1; 8 bases are a match to TRBD2. V dropped 3 bases and J dropped 2; count of bases not matched to a gene: 6. Per germline, CDR1 MGHDK and CDR2 SYGVNS. The CDR3 is 16 amino acids. CDR3 in DNA: TGTGCCAGCAGTGACATAGCGGGGCCAACCTACAATGAGCAGTTCTTC. Its protein is CASSDIAGPTYNEQFF.

The DNA for the CDR3 is TGCGCCAGCAGCTCAACCGGGACAAATACGCAGTATTTT. The encoded protein is CASSSTGTNTQYF. This rearrangement joins TRBV5-1 to TRBJ2-3; possible D gene TRBD1, 6 bases. The germline CDR1 and CDR2 sequences are SGHRS and YFSETQ. The CDR3 totals 13 residues. The ends were cut back, 3 bases at V and 7 bases at J, with 12 bases in the middle.

J is TRBJ1-1 and V is TRBV14; no clear D gene. The ends were cut back, 2 bases at V and 4 bases at J, with 2 bases in the middle. There are 11 residues in the CDR3. Germline loops: CDR1 SGHDN, CDR2 FVKESK. CDR3 in amino acids: CASSQLTEAFF. CDR3 nucleotides: TGTGCCAGCAGCCAACTCACTGAAGCTTTCTTT.

This chain connects TRBV25-1 to TRBJ2-7; D remains ambiguous. Germline V gives CDR1 MGHDK, CDR2 SYGVNS. This CDR3 spans 14 amino acids. Deletions cut 6 bases from V and 0 bases from J, with 12 bases between. The CDR3: CASSPTESSYEQYF. The CDR3 DNA follows: TGTGCCAGCAGCCCCACGGAGAGCTCCTACGAGCAGTACTTC.

The rearrangement joins TRBV13 to TRBJ2-7, with a possible D match to TRBD1 (5 bases). CDR1 and CDR2 (germline): PRHDT, FYEKMQ (reference sequence). The CDR3 is made up of 14 amino acids. V lost 5 bases and J lost 2, with 13 bases in between. The CDR3 is CASSPPTEPYEQYF. CDR3 bases: TGTGCCAGCAGCCCCCCGACAGAACCCTACGAGCAGTACTTC.

The chain links TRBV6-6 to TRBJ1-2; D perhaps matches TRBD1 (6 bases). This CDR3 contains 15 residues. V dropped 5 bases and J dropped 0 bases, with 13 bases sitting between them. In germline, CDR1 is MNHNY, CDR2 SVGAGI (reference sequence). The CDR3 sequence: CASSPGTNANYGYTF. The CDR3 DNA is TGTGCCAGCAGTCCGGGGACAAACGCTAACTATGGCTACACCTTC.